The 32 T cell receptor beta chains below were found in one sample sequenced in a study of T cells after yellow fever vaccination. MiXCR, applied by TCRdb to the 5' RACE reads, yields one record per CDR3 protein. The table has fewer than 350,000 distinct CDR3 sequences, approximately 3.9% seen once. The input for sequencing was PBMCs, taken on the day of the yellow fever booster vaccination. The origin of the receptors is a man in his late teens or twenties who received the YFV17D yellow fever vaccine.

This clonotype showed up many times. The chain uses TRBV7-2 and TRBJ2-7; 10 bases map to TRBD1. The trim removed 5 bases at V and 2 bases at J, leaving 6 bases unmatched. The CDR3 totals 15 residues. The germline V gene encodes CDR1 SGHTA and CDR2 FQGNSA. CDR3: CASSRHGQGAYEQYV. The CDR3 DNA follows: TGTGCCAGCAGCCGCCACGGACAGGGGGCCTACGAGCAGTACGTC.

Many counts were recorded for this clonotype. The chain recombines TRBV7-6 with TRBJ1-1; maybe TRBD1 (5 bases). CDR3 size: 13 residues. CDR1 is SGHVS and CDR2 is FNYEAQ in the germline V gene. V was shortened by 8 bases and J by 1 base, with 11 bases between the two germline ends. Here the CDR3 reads CASGAGANTEAFF. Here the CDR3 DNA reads TGTGCCAGCGGGGCGGGAGCGAACACTGAAGCTTTCTTT.

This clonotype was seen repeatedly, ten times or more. The CDR3, as DNA: TGTGCCAGCAGTTTCGCCCCCGGGACAGGGGCTCCGGGTAGAGATACGCAGTATTTT. Its protein is CASSFAPGTGAPGRDTQYF. V gene TRBV7-2 combines with J gene TRBJ2-3, with 10 positions matching TRBD1. This CDR3 is built from 19 residues. With V trimmed by 6 bases and J by 5 bases, 20 bases remained unmatched. The germline V gene encodes CDR1 SGHTA and CDR2 FQGNSA.

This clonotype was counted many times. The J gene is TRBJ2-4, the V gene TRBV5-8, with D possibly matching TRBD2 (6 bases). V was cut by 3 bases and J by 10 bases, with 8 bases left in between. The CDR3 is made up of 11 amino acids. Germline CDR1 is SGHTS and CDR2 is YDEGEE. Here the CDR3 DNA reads TGTGCCAGCAGCTGGGAGGTTATTCAGTACTTC. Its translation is CASSWEVIQYF.

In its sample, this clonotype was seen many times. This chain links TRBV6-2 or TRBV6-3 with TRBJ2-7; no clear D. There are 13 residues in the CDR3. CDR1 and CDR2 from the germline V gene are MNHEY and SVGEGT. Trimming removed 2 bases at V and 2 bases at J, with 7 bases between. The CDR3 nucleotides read TGTGCCAGCAGTTACGGTATCCCCTACGAGCAGTACTTC. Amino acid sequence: CASSYGIPYEQYF.

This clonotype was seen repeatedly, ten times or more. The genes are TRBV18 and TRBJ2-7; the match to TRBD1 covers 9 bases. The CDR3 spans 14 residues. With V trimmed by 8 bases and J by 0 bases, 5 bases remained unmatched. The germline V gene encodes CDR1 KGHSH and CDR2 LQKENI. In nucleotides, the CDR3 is TGTGCCAGCCGGGACAGGGAGGGCTCCTACGAGCAGTACTTC. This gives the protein CASRDREGSYEQYF.

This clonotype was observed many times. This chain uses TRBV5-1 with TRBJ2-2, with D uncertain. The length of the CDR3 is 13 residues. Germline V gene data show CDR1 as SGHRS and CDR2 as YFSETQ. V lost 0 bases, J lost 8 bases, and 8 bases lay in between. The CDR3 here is CASSLVVWGELFF. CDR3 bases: TGCGCCAGCAGCTTGGTGGTCTGGGGGGAGCTGTTTTTT. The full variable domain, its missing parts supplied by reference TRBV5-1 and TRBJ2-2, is KAGVTQTPRYLIKTRGQQVTLSCSPISGHRSVSWYQQTPGQGLQFLFEYFSETQRNKGNFPGRFSGRQFSNSRSEMNVSTLELGDSALYLCASSLVVWGELFFGEGSRLTVL.

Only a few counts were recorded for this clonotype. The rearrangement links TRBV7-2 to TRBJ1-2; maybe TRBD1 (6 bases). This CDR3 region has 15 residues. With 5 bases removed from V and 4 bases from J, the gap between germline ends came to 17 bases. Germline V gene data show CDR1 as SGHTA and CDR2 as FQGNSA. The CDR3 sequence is CASSPRGGPGYGYTF. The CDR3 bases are TGTGCCAGCAGCCCGAGGGGGGGGCCTGGCTATGGCTACACCTTC.

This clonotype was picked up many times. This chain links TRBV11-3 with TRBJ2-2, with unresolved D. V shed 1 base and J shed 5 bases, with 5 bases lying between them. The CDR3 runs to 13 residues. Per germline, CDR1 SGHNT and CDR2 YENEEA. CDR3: CASSLVWTGELFF. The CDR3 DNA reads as TGTGCCAGCAGCTTAGTGTGGACCGGGGAGCTGTTTTTT.

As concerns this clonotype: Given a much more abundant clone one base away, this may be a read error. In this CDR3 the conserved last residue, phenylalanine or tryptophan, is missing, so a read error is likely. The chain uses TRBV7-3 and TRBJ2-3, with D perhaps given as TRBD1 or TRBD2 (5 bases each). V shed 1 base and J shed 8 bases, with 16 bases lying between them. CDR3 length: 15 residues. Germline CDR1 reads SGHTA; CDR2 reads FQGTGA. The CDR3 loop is CASSLKMVPGGTQYI. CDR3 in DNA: TGTGCCAGCAGCTTAAAGATGGTACCTGGGGGTACGCAGTATATT.

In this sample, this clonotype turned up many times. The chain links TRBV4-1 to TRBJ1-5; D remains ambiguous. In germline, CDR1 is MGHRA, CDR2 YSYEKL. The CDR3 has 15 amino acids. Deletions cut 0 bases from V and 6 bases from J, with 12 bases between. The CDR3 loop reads CASSQEEGSGQPQHF. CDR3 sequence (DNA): TGCGCCAGCAGCCAAGAGGAGGGCTCGGGTCAGCCCCAGCATTTT.

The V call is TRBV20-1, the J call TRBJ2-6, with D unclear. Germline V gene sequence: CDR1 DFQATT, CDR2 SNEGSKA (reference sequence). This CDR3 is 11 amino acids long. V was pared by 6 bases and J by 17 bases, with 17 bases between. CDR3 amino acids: CSARSGLPLTF. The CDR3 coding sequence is TGCAGTGCACGGTCAGGATTACCGTTGACTTTC.

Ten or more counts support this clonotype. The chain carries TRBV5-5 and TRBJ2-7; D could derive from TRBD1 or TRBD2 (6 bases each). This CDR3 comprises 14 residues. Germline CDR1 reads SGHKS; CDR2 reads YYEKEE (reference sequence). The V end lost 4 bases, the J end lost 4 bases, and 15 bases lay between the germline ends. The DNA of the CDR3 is TGTGCCAGCAGCCAGGCCGGGGGCGGGTACGAGCAGTACGTC. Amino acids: CASSQAGGGYEQYV.

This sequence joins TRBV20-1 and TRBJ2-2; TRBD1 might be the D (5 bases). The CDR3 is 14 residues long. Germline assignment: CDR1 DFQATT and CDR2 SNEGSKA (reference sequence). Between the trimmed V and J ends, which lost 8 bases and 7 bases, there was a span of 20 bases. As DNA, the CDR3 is TGCAGTTCGCTAGGGGAAGGGGCGGACGGGGAGCTGTTTTTT. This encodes CSSLGEGADGELFF.

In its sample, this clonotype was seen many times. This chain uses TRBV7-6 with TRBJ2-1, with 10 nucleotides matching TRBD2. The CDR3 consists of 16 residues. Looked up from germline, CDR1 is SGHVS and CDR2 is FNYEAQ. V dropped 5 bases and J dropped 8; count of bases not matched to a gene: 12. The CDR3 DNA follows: TGTGCCAGCAGCGGGGGGGCTAGCGGGGGTTTGTATGAGCAGTTCTTC. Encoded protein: CASSGGASGGLYEQFF.

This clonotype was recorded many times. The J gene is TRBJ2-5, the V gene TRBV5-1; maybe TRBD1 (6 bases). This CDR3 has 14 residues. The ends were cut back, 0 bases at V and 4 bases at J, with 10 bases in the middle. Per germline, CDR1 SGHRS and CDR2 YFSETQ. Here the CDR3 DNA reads TGCGCCAGCAGCTTGGAGGGGGTTGGAGAGACCCAGTACTTC. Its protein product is CASSLEGVGETQYF.

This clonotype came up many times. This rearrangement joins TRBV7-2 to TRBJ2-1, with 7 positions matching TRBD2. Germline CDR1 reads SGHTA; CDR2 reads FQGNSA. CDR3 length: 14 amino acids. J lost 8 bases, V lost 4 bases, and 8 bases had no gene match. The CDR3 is CASSYPGTTHEQFF. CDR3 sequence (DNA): TGTGCCAGCAGCTATCCCGGGACTACCCATGAGCAGTTCTTC.

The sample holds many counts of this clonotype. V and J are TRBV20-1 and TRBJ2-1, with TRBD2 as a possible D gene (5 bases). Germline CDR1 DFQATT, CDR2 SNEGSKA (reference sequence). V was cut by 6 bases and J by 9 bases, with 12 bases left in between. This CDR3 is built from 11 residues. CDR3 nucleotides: TGCAGTGCCCCCTGGAGCGGTGAGCAGTTCTTC. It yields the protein CSAPWSGEQFF.

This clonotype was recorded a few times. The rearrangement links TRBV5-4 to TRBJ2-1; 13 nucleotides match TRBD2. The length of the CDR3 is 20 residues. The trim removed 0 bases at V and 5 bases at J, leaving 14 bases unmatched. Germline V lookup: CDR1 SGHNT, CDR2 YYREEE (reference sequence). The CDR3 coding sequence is TGTGCCAGCAGCTTGGCCGGGACTAGCGGGGAGCGTAGCTCGGACAATGAGCAGTTCTTC. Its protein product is CASSLAGTSGERSSDNEQFF.

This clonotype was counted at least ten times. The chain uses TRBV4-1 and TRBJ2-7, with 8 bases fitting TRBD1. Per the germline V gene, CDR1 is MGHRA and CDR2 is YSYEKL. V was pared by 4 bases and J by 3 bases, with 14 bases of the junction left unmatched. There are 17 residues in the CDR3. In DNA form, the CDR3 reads TGCGCCAGCAGCCGAGGTGGGGGTGGACAGGGTCTCTACGAGCAGTACTTC. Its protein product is CASSRGGGGQGLYEQYF.

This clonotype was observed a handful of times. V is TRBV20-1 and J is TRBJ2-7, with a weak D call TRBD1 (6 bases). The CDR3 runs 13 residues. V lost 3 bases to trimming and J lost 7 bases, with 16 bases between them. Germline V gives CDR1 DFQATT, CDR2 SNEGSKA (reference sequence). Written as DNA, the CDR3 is TGCAGTGCTAGCCAGAACAGGGTCGGGGAGCAGTACGTC. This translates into CSASQNRVGEQYV.

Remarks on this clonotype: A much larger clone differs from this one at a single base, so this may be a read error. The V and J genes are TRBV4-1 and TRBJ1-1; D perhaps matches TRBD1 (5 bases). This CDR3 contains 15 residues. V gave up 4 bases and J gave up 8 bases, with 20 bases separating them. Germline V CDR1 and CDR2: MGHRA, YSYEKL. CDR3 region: CASSPWGSSGEEAFF. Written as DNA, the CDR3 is TGCGCCAGCAGCCCATGGGGCTCGTCCGGGGAGGAAGCTTTCTTT.

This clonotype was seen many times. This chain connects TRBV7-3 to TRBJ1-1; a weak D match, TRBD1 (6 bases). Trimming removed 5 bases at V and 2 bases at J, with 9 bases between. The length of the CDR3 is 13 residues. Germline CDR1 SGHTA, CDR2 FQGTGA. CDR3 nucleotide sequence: TGTGCCAGCAGCACACAGGGAAACACTGAAGCTTTCTTT. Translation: CASSTQGNTEAFF.

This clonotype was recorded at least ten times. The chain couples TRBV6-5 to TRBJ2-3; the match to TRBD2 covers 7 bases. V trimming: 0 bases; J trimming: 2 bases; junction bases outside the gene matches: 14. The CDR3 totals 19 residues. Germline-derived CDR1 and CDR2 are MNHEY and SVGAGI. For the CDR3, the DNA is TGTGCCAGCAGTTACTCTGGGGGGTTAAGCGGGACCGACACAGATACGCAGTATTTT. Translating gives CASSYSGGLSGTDTDTQYF.

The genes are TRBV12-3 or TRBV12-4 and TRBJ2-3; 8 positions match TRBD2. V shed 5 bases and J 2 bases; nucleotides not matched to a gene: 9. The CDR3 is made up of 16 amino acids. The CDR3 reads CASSPLLADSTDTQYF. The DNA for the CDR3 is TGTGCCAGCAGTCCCCTACTAGCGGACTCCACAGATACGCAGTATTTT.

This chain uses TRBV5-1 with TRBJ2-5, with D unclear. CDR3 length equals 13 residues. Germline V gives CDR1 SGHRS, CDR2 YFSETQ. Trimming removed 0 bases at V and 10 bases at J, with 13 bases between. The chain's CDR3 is CASSLAVDTVQYF. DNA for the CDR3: TGCGCCAGCAGCTTGGCGGTAGACACGGTCCAGTACTTC.

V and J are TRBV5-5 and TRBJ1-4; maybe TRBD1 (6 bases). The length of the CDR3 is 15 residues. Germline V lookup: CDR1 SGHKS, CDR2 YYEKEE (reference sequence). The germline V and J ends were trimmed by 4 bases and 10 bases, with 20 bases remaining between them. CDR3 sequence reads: CASSLGRGGKGKLFF. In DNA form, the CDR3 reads TGTGCCAGCAGCCTAGGGCGGGGGGGCAAAGGAAAACTGTTTTTT.

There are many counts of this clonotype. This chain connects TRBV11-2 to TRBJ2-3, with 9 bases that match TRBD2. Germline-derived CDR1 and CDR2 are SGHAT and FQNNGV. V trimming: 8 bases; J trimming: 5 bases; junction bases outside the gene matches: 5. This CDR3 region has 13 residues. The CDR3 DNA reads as TGTGCCAGCGCGGGGGGGCTTAAAGATACGCAGTATTTT. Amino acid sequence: CASAGGLKDTQYF.

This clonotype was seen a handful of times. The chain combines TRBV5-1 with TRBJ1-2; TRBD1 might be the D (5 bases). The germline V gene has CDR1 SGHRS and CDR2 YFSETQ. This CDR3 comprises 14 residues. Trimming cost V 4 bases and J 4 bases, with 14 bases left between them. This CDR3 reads CASSGAPGSYGYTF. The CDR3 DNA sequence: TGCGCCAGCAGCGGGGCCCCCGGGAGCTATGGCTACACCTTC.

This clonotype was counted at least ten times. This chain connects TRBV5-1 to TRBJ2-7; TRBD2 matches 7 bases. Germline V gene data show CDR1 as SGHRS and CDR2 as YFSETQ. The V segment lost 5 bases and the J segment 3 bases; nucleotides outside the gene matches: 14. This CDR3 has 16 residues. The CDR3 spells CASRLLYSGSRYEQYF. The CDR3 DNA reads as TGCGCCAGCAGACTCTTATATAGCGGGTCGCGCTACGAGCAGTACTTC.

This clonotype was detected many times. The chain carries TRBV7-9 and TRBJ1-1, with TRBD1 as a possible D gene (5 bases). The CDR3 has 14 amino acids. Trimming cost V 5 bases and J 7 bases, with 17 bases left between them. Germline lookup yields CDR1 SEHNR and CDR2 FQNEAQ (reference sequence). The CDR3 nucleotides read TGTGCCAGCAGCCGGCGGGGCGGGGTAGGTGAAGCTTTCTTT. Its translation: CASSRRGGVGEAFF.

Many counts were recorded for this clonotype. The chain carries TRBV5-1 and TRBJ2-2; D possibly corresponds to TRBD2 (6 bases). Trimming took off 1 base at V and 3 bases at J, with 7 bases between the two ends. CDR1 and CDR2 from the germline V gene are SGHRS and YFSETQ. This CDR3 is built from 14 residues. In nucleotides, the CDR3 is TGCGCCAGCAGCTTGTGGGACTACACCGGGGAGCTGTTTTTT. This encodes CASSLWDYTGELFF.